This TCR beta chain originates from a study of T-cell reconstitution after alpha-beta-depleted transplantation in children. This clonotype was counted ten times or more. Unique molecular identifiers were incorporated during preparation of the TCRbeta library. TCRdb used MiXCR to reprocess the PCR reads, holding one entry per CDR3 protein. The sample has approximately 200,000 distinct CDR3 sequences; more than 14% are singletons. V lost 1 base to trimming and J lost 4 bases, with 10 bases between them. This CDR3 contains 15 residues. Germline assignment: CDR1 SGHAT and CDR2 FQNNGV. The chain uses TRBV11-2 and TRBJ2-2; TRBD1 might be the D (5 bases). Sequences were derived from PBMCs from the stem cell graft donor, sampled from the stem cell graft. The receptor comes from a human donor who donated a stem cell graft to a child with acute lymphoblastic leukemia. CDR3 residues: CASSLVTGLTGELFF. In DNA, the CDR3 is TGTGCCAGCAGCTTAGTTACAGGTCTCACCGGGGAGCTGTTTTTT.